This TCR beta chain was captured by sequencing in a study of blood T cell repertoires in COVID-19. Study in general: The cDNA or gDNA used as material had been derived from T cells, B-cell-depleted T cells, or PBMCs.

Assignment of participants to cohorts was predicated upon participant-reported clinical history. CDR3 length equals 14 residues. In germline, CDR1 is MDHEN, CDR2 SYDVKM. Trimming stripped 7 bases from V and 9 bases from J, with 16 bases between. Produced via immunoSEQ multiplex PCR; TCRdb's table is partial and in-frame only. The sample contains a few hundred thousand clones, under 90% of which appear only once. The V gene is TRBV28, the J gene TRBJ1-6; D is unresolved. The sample comprised PBMCs or T cells enriched from blood (not recorded which). The sequence came from a woman aged 25 to 45 who had recovered from COVID-19. CDR3 coding DNA: TGTGCCAGCATCTTTTCGGGGATGGGTTCACCCCTCCACTTT. This codes for CASIFSGMGSPLHF.